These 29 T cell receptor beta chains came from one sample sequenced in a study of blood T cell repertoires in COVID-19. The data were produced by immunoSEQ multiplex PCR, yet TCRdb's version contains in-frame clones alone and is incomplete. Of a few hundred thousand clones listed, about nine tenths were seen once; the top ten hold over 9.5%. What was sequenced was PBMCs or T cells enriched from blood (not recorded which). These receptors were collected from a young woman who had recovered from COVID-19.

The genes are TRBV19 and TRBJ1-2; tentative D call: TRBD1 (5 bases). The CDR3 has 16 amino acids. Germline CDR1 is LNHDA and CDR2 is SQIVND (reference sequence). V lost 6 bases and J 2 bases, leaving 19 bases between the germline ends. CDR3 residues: CASSQGTGGKNYGYTF. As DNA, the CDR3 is TGTGCCAGTAGCCAGGGTACGGGGGGGAAAAACTATGGCTACACCTTC.

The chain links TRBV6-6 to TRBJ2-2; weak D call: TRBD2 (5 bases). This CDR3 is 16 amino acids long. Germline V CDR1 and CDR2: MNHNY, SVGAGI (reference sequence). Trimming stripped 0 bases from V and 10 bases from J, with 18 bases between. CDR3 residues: CASSYSTTADREELFF. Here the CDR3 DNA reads TGTGCCAGCAGTTACTCGACGACCGCGGACCGGGAGGAGCTGTTTTTT.

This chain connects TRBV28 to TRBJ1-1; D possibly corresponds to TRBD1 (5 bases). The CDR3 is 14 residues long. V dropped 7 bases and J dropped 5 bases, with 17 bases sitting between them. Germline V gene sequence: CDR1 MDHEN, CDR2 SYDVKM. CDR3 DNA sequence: TGTGCCAGCACCTCAGGGTCCCCAGGGACTGAAGCTTTCTTT. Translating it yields CASTSGSPGTEAFF. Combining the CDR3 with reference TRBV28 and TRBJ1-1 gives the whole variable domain DVKVTQSSRYLVKRTGEKVFLECVQDMDHENMFWYRQDPGLGLRLIYFSYDVKMKEKGDIPEGYSVSREKKERFSLILESASTNQTSMYLCASTSGSPGTEAFFGQGTRLTVV.

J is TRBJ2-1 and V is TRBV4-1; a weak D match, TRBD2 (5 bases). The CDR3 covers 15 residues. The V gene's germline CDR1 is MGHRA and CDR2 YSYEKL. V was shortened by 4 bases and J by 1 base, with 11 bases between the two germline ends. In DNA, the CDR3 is TGCGCCAGCAGCCTACTAGGTCTGTCCTACAATGAGCAGTTCTTC. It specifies CASSLLGLSYNEQFF.

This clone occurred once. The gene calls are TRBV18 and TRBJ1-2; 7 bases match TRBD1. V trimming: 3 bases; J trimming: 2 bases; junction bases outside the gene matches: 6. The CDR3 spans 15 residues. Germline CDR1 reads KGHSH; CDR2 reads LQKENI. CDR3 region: CASSPRTGANYGYTF. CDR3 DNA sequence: TGTGCCAGCTCACCTCGGACAGGCGCAAACTATGGCTACACCTTC.

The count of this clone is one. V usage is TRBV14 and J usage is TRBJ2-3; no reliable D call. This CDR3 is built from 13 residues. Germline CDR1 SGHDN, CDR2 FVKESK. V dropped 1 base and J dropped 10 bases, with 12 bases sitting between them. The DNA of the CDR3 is TGTGCCAGCAGCCAAGCCGCCGGTCCGCCGCAGTATTTT. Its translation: CASSQAAGPPQYF.

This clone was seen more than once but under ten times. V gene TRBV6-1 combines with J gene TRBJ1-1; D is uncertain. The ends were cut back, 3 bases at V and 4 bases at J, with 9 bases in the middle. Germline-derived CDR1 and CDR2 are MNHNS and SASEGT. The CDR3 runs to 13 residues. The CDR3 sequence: CASSDQAGTEAFF. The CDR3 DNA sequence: TGTGCCAGCAGTGATCAGGCCGGCACTGAAGCTTTCTTT.

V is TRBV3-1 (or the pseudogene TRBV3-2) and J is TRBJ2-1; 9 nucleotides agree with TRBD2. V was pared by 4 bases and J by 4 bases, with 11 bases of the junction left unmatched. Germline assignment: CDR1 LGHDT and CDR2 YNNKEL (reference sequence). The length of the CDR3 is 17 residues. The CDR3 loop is CASSRQPTSGSYNEQFF. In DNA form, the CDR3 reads TGTGCCAGCAGCCGCCAACCGACTAGCGGATCTTACAATGAGCAGTTCTTC.

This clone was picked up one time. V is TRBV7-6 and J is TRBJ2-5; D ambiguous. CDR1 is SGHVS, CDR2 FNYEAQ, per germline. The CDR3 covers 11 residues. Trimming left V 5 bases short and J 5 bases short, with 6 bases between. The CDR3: CASSRSETQYF. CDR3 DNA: TGTGCCAGCAGCCGAAGCGAGACCCAGTACTTC.

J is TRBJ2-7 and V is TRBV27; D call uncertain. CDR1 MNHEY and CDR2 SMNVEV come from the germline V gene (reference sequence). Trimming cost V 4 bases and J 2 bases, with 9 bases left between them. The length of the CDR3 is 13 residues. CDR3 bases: TGTGCCAGCAGTTACACGAATACCTACGAGCAGTACTTC. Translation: CASSYTNTYEQYF.

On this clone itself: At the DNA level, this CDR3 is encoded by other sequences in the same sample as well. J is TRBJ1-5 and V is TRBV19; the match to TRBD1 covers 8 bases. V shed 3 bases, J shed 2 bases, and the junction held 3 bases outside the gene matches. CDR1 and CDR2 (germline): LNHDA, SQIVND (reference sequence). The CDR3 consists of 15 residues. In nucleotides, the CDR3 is TGTGCCAGTAGTATTACAGGGGGGGGCAATCAGCCCCAGCATTTT. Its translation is CASSITGGGNQPQHF.

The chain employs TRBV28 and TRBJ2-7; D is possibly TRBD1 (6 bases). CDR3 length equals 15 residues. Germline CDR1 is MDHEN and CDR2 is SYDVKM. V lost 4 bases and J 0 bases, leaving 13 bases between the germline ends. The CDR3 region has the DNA TGTGCCAGCAGTTCAAGGACAGAGTTCTCCTACGAGCAGTACTTC. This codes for CASSSRTEFSYEQYF.

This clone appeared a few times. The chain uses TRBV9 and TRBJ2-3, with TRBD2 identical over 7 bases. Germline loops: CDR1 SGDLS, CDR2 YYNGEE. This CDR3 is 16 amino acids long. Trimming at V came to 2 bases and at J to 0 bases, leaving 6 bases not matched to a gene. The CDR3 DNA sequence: TGTGCCAGCAGCGTCGAGCGGGGTACTAGCACAGATACGCAGTATTTT. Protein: CASSVERGTSTDTQYF. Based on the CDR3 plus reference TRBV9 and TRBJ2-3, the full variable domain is DSGVTQTPKHLITATGQRVTLRCSPRSGDLSVYWYQQSLDQGLQFLIQYYNGEERAKGNILERFSAQQFPDLHSELNLSSLELGDSALYFCASSVERGTSTDTQYFGPGTRLTVL.

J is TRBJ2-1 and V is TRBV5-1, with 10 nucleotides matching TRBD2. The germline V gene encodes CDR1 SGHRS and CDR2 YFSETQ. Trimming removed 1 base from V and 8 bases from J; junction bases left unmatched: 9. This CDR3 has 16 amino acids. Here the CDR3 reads CASSLNPGTSVDEQFF. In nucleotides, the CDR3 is TGCGCCAGCAGCTTGAACCCCGGGACTAGCGTCGATGAGCAGTTCTTC.

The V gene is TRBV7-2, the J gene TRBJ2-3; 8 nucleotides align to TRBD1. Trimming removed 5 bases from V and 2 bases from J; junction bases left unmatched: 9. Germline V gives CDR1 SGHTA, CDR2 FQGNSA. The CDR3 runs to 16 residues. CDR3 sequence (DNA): TGTGCCAGCAGCCAACAGGGGGTAGGGGTCACAGATACGCAGTATTTT. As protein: CASSQQGVGVTDTQYF.

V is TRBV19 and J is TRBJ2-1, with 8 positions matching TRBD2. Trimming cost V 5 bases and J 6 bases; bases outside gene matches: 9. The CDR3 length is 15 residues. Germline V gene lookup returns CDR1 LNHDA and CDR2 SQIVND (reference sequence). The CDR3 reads CASSPREGRSNEQFF. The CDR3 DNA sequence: TGTGCCAGTAGTCCCCGGGAGGGACGGAGCAATGAGCAGTTCTTC.

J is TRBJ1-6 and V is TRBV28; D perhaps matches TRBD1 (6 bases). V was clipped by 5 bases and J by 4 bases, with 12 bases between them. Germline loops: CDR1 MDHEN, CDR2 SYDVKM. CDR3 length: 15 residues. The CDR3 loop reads CASSPARGYNSPLHF. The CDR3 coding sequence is TGTGCCAGCAGTCCGGCCAGGGGTTATAATTCACCCCTCCACTTT.

The CDR3 loop reads CASSLLRNGQVCNQPQHF. As DNA, the CDR3 is TGCGCCAGCAGCTTATTGCGGAACGGACAGGTTTGCAATCAGCCCCAGCATTTT. This chain uses TRBV5-1 with TRBJ1-5; TRBD1 aligns across 7 bases. CDR3 size: 18 residues. Germline trimming cut 2 bases from V and 2 bases from J; bases unmatched to any gene: 13. Germline V gene lookup returns CDR1 SGHRS and CDR2 YFSETQ.

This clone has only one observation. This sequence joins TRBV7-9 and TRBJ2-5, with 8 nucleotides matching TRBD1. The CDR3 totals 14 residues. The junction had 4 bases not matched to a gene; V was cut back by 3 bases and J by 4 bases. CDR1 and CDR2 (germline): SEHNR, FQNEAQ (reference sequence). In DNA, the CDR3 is TGTGCCAGCAGCTTTGACAGGGGAGTAGAGACCCAGTACTTC. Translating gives CASSFDRGVETQYF.

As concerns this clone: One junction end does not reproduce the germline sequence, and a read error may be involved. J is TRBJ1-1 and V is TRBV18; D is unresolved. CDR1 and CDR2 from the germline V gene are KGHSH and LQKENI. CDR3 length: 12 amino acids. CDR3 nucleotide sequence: TGTGCCAGCTCGCGGCAAGACGAGGGCTTTATGTTT. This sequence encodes CASSRQDEGFMF. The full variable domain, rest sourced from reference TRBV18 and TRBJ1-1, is NAGVMQNPRHLVRRRGQEARLRCSPMKGHSHVYWYRQLPEEGLKFMVYLQKENIIDESGMPKERFSAEFPKEGPSILRIQQVVRGDSAAYFCASSRQDEGFMFGQGTRLTVV.

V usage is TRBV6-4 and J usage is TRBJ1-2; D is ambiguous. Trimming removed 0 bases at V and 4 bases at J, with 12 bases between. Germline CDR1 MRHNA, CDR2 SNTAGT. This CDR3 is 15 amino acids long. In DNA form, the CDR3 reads TGTGCCAGCAGTGACTCGATTGGTCCGGGCTATGGCTACACCTTC. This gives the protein CASSDSIGPGYGYTF.

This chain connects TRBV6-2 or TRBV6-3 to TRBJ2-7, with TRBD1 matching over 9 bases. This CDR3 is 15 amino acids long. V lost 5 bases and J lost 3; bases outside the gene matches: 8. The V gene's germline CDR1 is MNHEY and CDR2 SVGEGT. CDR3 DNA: TGTGCCAGCAGTAAACAGGGGGCGGGTCGCTACGAGCAGTACTTC. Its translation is CASSKQGAGRYEQYF.

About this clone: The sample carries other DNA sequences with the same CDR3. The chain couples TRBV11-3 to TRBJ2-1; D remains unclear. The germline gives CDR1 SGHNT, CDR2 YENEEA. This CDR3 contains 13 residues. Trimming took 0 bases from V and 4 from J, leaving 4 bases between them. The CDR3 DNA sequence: TGTGCCAGCAGCTTAGAGTATTACAATGAGCAGTTCTTC. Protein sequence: CASSLEYYNEQFF.

The CDR3 here is CASRPLRAGELFF. As DNA, the CDR3 is TGTGCCAGCAGACCCCTACGTGCCGGGGAGCTGTTTTTT. V is TRBV12-3 or TRBV12-4 and J is TRBJ2-2, with no clear D. V dropped 6 bases and J dropped 6 bases, with 11 bases sitting between them. There are 13 residues in the CDR3.

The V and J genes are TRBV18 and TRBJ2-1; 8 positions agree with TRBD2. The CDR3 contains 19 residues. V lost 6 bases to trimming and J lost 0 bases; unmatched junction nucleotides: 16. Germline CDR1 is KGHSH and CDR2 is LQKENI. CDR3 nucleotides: TGTGCCAGCTCTCCCTTGATTGGAGCGGGGGCTAGCTCCTACAATGAGCAGTTCTTC. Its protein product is CASSPLIGAGASSYNEQFF.

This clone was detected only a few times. The CDR3 region has the DNA TGTGCCAGCAGCCCCAGGGATTCTGGAAACACCATATATTTT. Its protein is CASSPRDSGNTIYF. The chain carries TRBV3-1 (or the pseudogene TRBV3-2) and TRBJ1-3, with a tentative D call TRBD1 (5 bases). Germline V gives CDR1 LGHDT, CDR2 YNNKEL (reference sequence). Trimming stripped 4 bases from V and 1 base from J, with 8 bases between. This CDR3 comprises 14 residues.

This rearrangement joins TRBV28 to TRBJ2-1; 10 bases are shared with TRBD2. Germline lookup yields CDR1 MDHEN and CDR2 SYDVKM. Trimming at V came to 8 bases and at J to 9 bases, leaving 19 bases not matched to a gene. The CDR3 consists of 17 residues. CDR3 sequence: CASWASGSLVSPFEQFF. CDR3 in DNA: TGTGCCAGCTGGGCTAGCGGGAGTTTAGTTTCCCCGTTTGAGCAGTTCTTC.

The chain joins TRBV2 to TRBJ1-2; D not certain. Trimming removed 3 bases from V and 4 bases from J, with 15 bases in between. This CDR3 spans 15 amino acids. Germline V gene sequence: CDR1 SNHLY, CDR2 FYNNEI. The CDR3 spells CASSERLLGSYGYTF. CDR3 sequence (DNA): TGTGCCAGCAGTGAGAGGTTATTAGGCTCCTATGGCTACACCTTC.

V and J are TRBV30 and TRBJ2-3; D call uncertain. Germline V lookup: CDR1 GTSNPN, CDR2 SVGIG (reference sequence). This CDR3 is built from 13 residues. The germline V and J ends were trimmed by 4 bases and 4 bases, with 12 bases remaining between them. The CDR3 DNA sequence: TGTGCCTGGACCCTCCCGGGTGCAGATACGCAGTATTTT. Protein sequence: CAWTLPGADTQYF.